This T cell receptor beta chain stems from a study of T cell changes during pregnancy in multiple sclerosis. The assay was immunoSEQ multiplex PCR, and TCRdb's table has in-frame clones only and misses some. This sample has around 30,000 clones; around nine tenths occur once, and the top ten carry roughly 4%. Trimming at V came to 10 bases and at J to 6 bases, leaving 14 bases not matched to a gene. Germline CDR1 reads SGHAT; CDR2 reads FQNNGV. CDR3 length: 15 amino acids. This clonotype was sampled from a female donor with multiple sclerosis, enrolled in a pregnancy study. The specimen comprised CD8+ T cells from peripheral blood mononuclear cells, sampled in the second trimester of pregnancy. V gene TRBV11-2 combines with J gene TRBJ2-1; 8 bases fit TRBD2. CDR3 loop: CATGGEDYMGNEQFF. The CDR3 DNA reads as TGTGCCACCGGGGGGGAGGACTACATGGGCAATGAGCAGTTCTTC.